This entry features one T cell receptor beta chain sequence. What it recognizes is unknown. The sample is drawn from a study of cytomegalovirus exposure and HLA in healthy donors. The ends lost 6 bases at V and 5 bases at J; junction bases unmatched: 5. Germline V gene data show CDR1 as SGHDT and CDR2 as YYEEEE. CDR3 length equals 13 residues. Study-level points and caveats: Later genetic work tied a missense DCLRE1C variant to beta-chain V and J trimming. A later analysis associated around 17,000 TCR beta sequences with HLA alleles at a 0.05 false discovery rate. Earlier analysis found most TCR beta V segments productive about 87% or about 30% of the time. By a later analysis, the bulk of CMV-associated TCR beta chains appeared HLA-restricted.

Researchers ran the PCR with 60 Vbeta and 13 Jbeta primers. Some clones are missing from TCRdb's copy, which holds only in-frame ones; the method was immunoSEQ multiplex PCR. The sample holds about 210,000 clones, roughly 77% seen once. The receptor was isolated from a male donor in good health and CMV-seropositive. The genes are TRBV5-6 and TRBJ2-7; the match to TRBD1 covers 10 bases. The sample was PBMCs. The DNA of the CDR3 is TGTGCCAGCAAAGGACAGGGGGTGGACGAGCAGTACTTC. Encoded protein: CASKGQGVDEQYF.